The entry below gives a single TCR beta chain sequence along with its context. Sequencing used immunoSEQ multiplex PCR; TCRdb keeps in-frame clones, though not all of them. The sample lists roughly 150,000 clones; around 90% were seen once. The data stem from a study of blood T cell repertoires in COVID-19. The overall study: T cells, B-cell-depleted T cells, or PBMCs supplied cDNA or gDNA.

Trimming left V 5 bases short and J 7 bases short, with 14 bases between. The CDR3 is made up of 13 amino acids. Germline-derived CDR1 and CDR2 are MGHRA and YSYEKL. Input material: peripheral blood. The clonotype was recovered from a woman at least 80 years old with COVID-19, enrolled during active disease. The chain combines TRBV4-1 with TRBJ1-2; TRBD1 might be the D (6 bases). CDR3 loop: CASSTQGSGGYTF. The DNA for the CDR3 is TGCGCCAGCAGCACGCAGGGGAGTGGTGGCTACACCTTC.